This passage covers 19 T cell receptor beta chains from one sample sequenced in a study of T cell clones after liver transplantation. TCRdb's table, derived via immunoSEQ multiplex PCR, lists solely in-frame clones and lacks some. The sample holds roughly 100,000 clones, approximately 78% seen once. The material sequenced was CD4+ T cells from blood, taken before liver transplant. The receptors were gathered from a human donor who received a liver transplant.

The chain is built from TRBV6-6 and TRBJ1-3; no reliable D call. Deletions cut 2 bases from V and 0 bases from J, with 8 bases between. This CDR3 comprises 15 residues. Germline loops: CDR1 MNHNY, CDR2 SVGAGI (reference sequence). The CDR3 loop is CASSYPGLSGNTIYF. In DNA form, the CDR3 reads TGTGCCAGCAGTTACCCCGGCCTCTCTGGAAACACCATATATTTT.

This chain's CDR3 is CASSYSGTKQETQYF. In nucleotides, the CDR3 is TGTGCCAGCAGTTACTCGGGGACAAAACAAGAGACCCAGTACTTC. The gene calls are TRBV6-5 and TRBJ2-5, with a weak D call TRBD1 (6 bases). Germline V gene data show CDR1 as MNHEY and CDR2 as SVGAGI. The CDR3 has 15 residues. V lost 0 bases, J lost 2 bases, and 10 bases lay in between.

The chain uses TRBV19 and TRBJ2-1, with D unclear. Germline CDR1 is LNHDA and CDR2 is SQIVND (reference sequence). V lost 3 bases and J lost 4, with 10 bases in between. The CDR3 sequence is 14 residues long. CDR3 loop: CASSMRRVYNEQFF. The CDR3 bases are TGTGCCAGTAGTATGCGACGCGTTTACAATGAGCAGTTCTTC.

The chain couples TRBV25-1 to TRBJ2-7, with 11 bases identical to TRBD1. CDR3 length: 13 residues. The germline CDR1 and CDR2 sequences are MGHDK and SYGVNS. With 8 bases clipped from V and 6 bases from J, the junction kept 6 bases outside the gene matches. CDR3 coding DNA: TGTGCCAGCGGAGCAGGGACAGGGGGCGAGCAGTACTTC. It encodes CASGAGTGGEQYF.

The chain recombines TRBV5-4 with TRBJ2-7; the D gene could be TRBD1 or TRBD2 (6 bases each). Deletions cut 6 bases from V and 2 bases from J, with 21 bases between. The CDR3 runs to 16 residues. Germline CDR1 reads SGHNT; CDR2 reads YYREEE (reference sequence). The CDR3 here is CASTQGGLHTPYEQYF. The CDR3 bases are TGTGCCAGCACTCAAGGGGGACTCCACACTCCCTACGAGCAGTACTTC. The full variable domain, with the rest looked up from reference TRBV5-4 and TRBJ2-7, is ETGVTQSPTHLIKTRGQQVTLRCSSQSGHNTVSWYQQALGQGPQFIFQYYREEENGRGNFPPRFSGLQFPNYSSELNVNALELDDSALYLCASTQGGLHTPYEQYFGPGTRLTVT.

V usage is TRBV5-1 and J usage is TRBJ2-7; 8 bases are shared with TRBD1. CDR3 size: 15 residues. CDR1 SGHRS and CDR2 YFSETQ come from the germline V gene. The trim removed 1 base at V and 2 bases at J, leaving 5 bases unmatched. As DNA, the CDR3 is TGCGCCAGCAGCTTGACCGACAGGGGCCCCTACGAGCAGTACTTC. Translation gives CASSLTDRGPYEQYF.

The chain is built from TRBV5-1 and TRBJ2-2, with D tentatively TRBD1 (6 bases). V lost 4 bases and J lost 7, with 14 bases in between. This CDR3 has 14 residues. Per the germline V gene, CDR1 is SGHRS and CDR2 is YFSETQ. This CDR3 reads CASSQSTGNGELFF. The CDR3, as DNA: TGCGCCAGCAGCCAATCCACAGGGAACGGGGAGCTGTTTTTT.

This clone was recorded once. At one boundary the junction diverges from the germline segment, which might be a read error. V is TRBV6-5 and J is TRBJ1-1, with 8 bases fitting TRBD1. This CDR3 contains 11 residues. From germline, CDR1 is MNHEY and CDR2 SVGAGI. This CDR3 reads CASSNPGQVVF. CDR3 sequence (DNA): TGTGCCAGCAGCAATCCGGGACAGGTCGTCTTT.

CDR3 coding DNA: TGTGCCACCAGCAGAGATCCGGGGGGCTACACCTTC. Translation: CATSRDPGGYTF. The chain links TRBV15 to TRBJ1-2, with unresolved D. Germline lookup yields CDR1 LNHNV and CDR2 YYDKDF (reference sequence). CDR3 length: 12 residues. V lost 0 bases to trimming and J lost 8 bases, with 7 bases between them. Variable domain in full (rest from reference TRBV15 and TRBJ1-2): DAMVIQNPRYQVTQFGKPVTLSCSQTLNHNVMYWYQQKSSQAPKLLFHYYDKDFNNEADTPDNFQSRRPNTSFCFLDIRSPGLGDTAMYLCATSRDPGGYTFGSGTRLTVV.

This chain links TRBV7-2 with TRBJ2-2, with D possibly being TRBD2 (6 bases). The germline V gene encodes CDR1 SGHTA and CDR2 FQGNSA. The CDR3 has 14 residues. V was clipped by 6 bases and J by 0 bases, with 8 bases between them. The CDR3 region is CASSGTANTGELFF. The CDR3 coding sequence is TGTGCCAGCAGTGGGACTGCGAACACCGGGGAGCTGTTTTTT. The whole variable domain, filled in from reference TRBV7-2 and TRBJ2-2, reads GAGVSQSPSNKVTEKGKDVELRCDPISGHTALYWYRQSLGQGLEFLIYFQGNSAPDKSGLPSDRFSAERTGGSVSTLTIQRTQQEDSAVYLCASSGTANTGELFFGEGSRLTVL.

The CDR3 DNA is TGCGCCAGCAGCCAAGATCCGAGGACTGAAGCTTTCTTT. Translated, it gives CASSQDPRTEAFF. The chain uses TRBV4-3 and TRBJ1-1; D gene ambiguous. Germline assignment: CDR1 LGHNA and CDR2 YSLEER. V was clipped by 0 bases and J by 5 bases, with 7 bases between them. The CDR3 length is 13 residues.

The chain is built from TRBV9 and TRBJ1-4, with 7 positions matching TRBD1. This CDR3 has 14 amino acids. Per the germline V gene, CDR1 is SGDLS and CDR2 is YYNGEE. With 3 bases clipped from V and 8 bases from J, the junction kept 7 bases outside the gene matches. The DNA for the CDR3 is TGTGCCAGCAGCGCGACAGGGAGGCGAGAAAAACTGTTTTTT. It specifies CASSATGRREKLFF.

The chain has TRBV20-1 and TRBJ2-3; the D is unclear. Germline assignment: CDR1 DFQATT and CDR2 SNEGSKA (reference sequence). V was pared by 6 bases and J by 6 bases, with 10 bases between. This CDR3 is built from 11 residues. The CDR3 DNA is TGCAGTGCGAACCAGGAGGATACGCAGTATTTT. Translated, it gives CSANQEDTQYF.

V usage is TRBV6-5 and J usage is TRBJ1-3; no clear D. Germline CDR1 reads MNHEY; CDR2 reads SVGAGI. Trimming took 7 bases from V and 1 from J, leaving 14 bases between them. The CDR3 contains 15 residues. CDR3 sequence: CASISRSSSGNTIYF. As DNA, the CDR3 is TGTGCCAGCATTTCCCGGAGTTCGTCTGGAAACACCATATATTTT.

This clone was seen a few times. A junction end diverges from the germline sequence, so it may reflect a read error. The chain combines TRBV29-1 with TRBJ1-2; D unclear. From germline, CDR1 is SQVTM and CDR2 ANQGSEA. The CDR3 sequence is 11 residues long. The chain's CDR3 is CSVEVGTGGSF. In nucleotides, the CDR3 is TGCAGCGTTGAAGTAGGTACTGGTGGGTCCTTC.

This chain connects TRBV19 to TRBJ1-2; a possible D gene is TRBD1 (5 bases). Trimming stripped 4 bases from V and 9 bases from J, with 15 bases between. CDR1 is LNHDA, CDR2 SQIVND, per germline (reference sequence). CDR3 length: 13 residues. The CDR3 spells CASSRWGDGRYTF. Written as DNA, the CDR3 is TGTGCCAGTAGTAGGTGGGGCGATGGTCGCTACACCTTC. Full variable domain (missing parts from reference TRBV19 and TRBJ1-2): DGGITQSPKYLFRKEGQNVTLSCEQNLNHDAMYWYRQDPGQGLRLIYYSQIVNDFQKGDIAEGYSVSREKKESFPLTVTSAQKNPTAFYLCASSRWGDGRYTFGSGTRLTVV.

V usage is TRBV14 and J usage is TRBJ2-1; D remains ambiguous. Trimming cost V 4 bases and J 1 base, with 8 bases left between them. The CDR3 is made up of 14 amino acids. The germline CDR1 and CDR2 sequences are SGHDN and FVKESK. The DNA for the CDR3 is TGTGCCAGCAGCCCTACCAGGTCCTACAATGAGCAGTTCTTC. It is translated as CASSPTRSYNEQFF.

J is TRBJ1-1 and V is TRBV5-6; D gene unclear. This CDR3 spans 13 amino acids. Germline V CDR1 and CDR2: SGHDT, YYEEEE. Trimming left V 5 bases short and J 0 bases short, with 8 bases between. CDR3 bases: TGTGCCAGCAGAGCCGGAATGAACACTGAAGCTTTCTTT. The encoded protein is CASRAGMNTEAFF.

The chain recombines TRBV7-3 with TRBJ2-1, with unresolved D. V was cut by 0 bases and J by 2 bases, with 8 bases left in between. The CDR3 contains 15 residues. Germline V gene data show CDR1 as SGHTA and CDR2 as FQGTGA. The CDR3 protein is CASSLTAWAYNEQFF. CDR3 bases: TGTGCCAGCAGCTTAACCGCGTGGGCCTACAATGAGCAGTTCTTC.